What follows is one TCR beta chain and its context. The sample contains more than one DNA sequence encoding this CDR3. The participants were between 18 and 89 years old and came from roughly 25 US areas. The germline V gene has CDR1 KGHSH and CDR2 LQKENI. This CDR3 has 13 residues. V was pared by 1 base and J by 1 base, with 4 bases between. In the original processing: How many nucleated cells were present was estimated from reference gene primer amplification. Sequencing was performed with immunoSEQ multiplex PCR; in TCRdb, only in-frame clones are kept and a portion is missing. That table furnishes V, J and clone size, whereas the DNA furnished D and trimming. The top ten hold around 2.3% of the sample, which has roughly 200,000 clones, approximately 89% seen once. This entry is derived from a study of blood T cell repertoires in COVID-19.

The V and J genes are TRBV18 and TRBJ1-1, with D unclear. The sequenced material came from PBMCs or T cells enriched from blood (not recorded which). The TCR was taken from a woman aged 40-49 years with acute COVID-19. The DNA of the CDR3 is TGTGCCAGCTCACCACAAGCGAACACTGAAGCTTTCTTT. It codes for CASSPQANTEAFF.